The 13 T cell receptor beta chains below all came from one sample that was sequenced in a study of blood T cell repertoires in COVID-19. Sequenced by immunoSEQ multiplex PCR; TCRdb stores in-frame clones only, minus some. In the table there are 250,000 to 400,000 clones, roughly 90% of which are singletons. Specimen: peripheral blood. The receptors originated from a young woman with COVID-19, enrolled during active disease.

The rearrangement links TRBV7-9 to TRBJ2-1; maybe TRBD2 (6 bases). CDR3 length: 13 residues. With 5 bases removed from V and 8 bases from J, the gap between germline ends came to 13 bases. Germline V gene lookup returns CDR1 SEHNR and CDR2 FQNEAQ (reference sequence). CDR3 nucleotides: TGTGCCAGCAGCCATAAGAGGGAGGATGAGCAGTTCTTC. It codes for CASSHKREDEQFF.

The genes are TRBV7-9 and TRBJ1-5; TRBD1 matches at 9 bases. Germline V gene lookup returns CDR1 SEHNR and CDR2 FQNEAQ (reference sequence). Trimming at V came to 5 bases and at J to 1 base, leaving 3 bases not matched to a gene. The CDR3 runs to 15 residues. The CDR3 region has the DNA TGTGCCAGCAGCACTGGACAGGGGAGCAATCAGCCCCAGCATTTT. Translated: CASSTGQGSNQPQHF.

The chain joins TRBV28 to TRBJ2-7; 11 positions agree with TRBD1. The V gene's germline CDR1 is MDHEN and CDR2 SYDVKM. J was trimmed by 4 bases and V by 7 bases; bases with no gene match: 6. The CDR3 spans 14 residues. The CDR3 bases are TGTGCCAGCACCTTAGGGACAGGGGGGTACGAGCAGTACTTC. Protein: CASTLGTGGYEQYF.

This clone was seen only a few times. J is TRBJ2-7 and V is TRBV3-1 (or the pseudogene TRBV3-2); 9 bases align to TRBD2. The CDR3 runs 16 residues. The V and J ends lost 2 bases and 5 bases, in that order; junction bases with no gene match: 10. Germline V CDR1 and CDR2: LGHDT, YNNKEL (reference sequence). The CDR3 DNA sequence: TGTGCCAGCAGCCAAACAACTAGCGGGTTCCTGAACGAGCAGTACTTC. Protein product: CASSQTTSGFLNEQYF.

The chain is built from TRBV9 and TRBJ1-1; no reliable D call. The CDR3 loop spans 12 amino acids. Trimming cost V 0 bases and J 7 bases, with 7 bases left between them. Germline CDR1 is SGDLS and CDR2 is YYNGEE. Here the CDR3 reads CASSVGAVEAFF. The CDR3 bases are TGTGCCAGCAGCGTAGGGGCAGTTGAAGCTTTCTTT. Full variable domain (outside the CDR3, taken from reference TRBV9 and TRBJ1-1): DSGVTQTPKHLITATGQRVTLRCSPRSGDLSVYWYQQSLDQGLQFLIQYYNGEERAKGNILERFSAQQFPDLHSELNLSSLELGDSALYFCASSVGAVEAFFGQGTRLTVV.

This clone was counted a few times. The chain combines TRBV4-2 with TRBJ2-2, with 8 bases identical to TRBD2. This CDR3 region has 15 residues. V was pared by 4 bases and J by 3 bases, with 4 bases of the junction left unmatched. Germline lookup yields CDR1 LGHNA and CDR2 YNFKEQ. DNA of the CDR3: TGTGCCAGCAGCCCAGGACTAGCCTACACCGGGGAGCTGTTTTTT. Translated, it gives CASSPGLAYTGELFF.

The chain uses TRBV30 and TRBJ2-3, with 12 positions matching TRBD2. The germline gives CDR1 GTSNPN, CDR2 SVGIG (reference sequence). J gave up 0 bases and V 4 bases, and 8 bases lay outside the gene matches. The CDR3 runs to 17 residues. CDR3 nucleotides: TGTGCCTGGAATCTCCCTGGACTAGCGGGGAGCACAGATACGCAGTATTTT. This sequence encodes CAWNLPGLAGSTDTQYF. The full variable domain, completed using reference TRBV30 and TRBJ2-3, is SQTIHQWPATLVQPVGSPLSLECTVEGTSNPNLYWYRQAAGRGLQLLFYSVGIGQISSEVPQNLSASRPQDRQFILSSKKLLLSDSGFYLCAWNLPGLAGSTDTQYFGPGTRLTVL.

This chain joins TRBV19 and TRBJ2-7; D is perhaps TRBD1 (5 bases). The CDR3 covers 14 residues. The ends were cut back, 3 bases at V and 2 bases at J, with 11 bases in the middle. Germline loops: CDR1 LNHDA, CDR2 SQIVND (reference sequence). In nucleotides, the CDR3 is TGTGCCAGTAGTATGGGGCTACTTACCTACGAGCAGTACTTC. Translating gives CASSMGLLTYEQYF.

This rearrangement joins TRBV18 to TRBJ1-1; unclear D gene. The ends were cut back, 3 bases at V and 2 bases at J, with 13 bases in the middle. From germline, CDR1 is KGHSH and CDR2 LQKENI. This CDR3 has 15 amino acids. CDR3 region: CASSPGHMTNTEAFF. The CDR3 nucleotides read TGTGCCAGCTCACCCGGCCACATGACAAACACTGAAGCTTTCTTT.

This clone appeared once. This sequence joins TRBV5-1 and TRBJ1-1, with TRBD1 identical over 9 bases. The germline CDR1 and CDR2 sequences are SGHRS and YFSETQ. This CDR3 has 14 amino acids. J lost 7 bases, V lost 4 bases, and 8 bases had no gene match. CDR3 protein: CASSPPGQGSEAFF. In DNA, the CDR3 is TGCGCCAGCAGCCCTCCGGGACAGGGTAGTGAAGCTTTCTTT.

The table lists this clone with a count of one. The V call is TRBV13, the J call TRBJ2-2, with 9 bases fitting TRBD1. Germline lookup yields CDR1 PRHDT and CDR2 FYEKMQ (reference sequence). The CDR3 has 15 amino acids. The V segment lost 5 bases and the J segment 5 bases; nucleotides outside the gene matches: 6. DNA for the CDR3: TGTGCCAGCAGCCCGGGGACAGGGAGGACCGGGGAGCTGTTTTTT. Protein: CASSPGTGRTGELFF.

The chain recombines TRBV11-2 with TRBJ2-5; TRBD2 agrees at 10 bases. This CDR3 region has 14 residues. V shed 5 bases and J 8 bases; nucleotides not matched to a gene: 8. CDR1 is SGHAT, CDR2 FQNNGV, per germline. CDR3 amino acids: CASSLGLAGVTQYF. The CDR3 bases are TGTGCCAGCAGCCTGGGGCTAGCGGGAGTCACCCAGTACTTC.

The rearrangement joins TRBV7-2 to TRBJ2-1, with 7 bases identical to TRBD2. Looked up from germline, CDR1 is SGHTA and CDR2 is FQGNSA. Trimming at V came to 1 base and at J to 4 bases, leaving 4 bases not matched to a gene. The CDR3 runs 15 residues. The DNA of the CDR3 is TGTGCCAGCAGCTTAGAGAGCGGGATTTACAATGAGCAGTTCTTC. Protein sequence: CASSLESGIYNEQFF.